This paragraph reports one TCR beta chain. The target antigen is unknown. The data are from a study of tumor-infiltrating lymphocytes in localized non-small cell lung cancer. At the level of the study: Several tumor histologies, both smoking statuses, and some post-neoadjuvant chemotherapy samples were included. Resected tumor was paired with non-adjacent uninvolved lung from the same patient.

The CDR3 extends over 15 amino acids. J gave up 4 bases and V 4 bases, and 7 bases lay outside the gene matches. CDR1 and CDR2 from the germline V gene are SNHLY and FYNNEI. Notes on the study in general: IM1 and IM2 tumors showed no difference in T-cell fraction. Available tissue quantity limited TCR sequencing to a patient subset.

Libraries were prepared by immunoSEQ multiplex PCR; TCRdb keeps only in-frame clonotypes and omits some of them. The table lists about 8,400 clones, 65% to 85% of them singletons. J is TRBJ1-2 and V is TRBV2, with 9 bases fitting TRBD1. The sequenced sample was uninvolved lung tissue not adjacent to the tumor. The sequence derives from a human donor with non-small cell lung cancer. Here the CDR3 DNA reads TGTGCCAGCAGTGGATATGGGACAGGGAGCTATGGCTACACCTTC. Translation: CASSGYGTGSYGYTF.